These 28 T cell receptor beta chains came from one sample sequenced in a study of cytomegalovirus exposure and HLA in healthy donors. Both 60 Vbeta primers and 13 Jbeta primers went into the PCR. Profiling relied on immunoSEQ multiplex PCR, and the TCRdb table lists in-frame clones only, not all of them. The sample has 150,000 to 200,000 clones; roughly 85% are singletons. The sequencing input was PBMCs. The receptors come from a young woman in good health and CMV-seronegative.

The CDR3 DNA sequence: TGCGCCAGCAGCCCTGGAGGACAGGGCCTAAACACCGGGGAGCTGTTTTTT. Translating it yields CASSPGGQGLNTGELFF. The chain joins TRBV4-3 to TRBJ2-2; 8 bases fit TRBD1. J was trimmed by 2 bases and V by 4 bases; bases with no gene match: 9. The CDR3 has 17 residues. In germline, CDR1 is LGHNA, CDR2 YSLEER.

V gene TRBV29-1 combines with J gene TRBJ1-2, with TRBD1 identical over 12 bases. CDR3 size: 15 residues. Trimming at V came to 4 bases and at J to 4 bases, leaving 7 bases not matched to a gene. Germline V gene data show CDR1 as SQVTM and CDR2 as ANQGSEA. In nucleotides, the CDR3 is TGCAGCGTTGCCGGGACAGGGGGCGCATCCTATGGCTACACCTTC. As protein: CSVAGTGGASYGYTF.

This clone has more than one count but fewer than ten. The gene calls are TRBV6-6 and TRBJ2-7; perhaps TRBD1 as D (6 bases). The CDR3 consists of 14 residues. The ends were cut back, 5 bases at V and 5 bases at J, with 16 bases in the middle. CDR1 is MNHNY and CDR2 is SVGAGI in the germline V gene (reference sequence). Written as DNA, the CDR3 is TGTGCCAGCAGTCCGGAACAGGGTCCAAACGAGCAGTACTTC. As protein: CASSPEQGPNEQYF.

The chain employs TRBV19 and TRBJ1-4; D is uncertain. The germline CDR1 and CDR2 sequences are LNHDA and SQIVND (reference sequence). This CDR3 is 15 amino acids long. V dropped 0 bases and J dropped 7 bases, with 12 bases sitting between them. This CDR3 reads CASSIDSGRIEKLFF. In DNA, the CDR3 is TGTGCCAGTAGTATAGACTCCGGGAGGATTGAAAAACTGTTTTTT.

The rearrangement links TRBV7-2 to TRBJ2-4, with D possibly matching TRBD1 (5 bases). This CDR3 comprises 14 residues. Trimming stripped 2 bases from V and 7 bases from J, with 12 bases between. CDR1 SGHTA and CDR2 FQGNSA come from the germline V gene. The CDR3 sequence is CASSLSPGWNIQYF. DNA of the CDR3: TGTGCCAGCAGCTTATCCCCAGGGTGGAACATTCAGTACTTC.

CDR3 amino acids: CSGLLAGGVDTQYF. CDR3 coding DNA: TGCAGCGGCCTCCTAGCGGGAGGAGTAGATACGCAGTATTTT. The chain recombines TRBV29-1 with TRBJ2-3; 11 bases fit TRBD2. V lost 7 bases and J lost 5; bases outside the gene matches: 8. The CDR3 length is 14 residues. The germline CDR1 and CDR2 sequences are SQVTM and ANQGSEA.

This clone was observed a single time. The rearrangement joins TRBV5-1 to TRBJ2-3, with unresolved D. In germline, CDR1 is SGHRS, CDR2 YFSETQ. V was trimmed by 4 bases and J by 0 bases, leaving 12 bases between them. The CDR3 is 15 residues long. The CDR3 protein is CASSPSTPSTDTQYF. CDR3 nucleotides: TGCGCCAGCAGCCCCAGTACCCCAAGCACAGATACGCAGTATTTT.

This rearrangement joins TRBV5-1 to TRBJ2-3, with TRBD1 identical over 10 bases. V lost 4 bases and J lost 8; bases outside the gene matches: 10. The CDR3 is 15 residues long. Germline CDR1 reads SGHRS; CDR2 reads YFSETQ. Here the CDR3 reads CASSPGGQGYGTQYF. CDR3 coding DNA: TGCGCCAGCAGCCCGGGGGGACAGGGGTACGGTACGCAGTATTTT.

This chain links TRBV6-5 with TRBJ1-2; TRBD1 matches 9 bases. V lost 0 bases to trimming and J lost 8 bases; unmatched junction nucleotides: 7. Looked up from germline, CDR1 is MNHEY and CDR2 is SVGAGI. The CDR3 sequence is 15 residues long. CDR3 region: CASSYSLQGAPGYTF. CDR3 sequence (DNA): TGTGCCAGCAGTTACTCATTACAGGGGGCGCCCGGCTACACCTTC.

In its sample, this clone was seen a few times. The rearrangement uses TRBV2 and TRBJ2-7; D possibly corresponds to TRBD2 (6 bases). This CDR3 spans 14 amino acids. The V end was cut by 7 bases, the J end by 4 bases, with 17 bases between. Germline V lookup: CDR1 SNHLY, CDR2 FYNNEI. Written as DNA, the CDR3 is TGTGCCAGCATGCGGGAAGACGGGATTTACGAGCAGTACTTC. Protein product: CASMREDGIYEQYF.

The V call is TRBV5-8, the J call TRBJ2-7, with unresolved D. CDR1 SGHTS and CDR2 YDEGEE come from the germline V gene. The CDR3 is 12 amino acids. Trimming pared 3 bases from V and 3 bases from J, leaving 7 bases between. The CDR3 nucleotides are TGTGCCAGCAGCTCAGGATTCTACGAGCAGTACGTC. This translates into CASSSGFYEQYV.

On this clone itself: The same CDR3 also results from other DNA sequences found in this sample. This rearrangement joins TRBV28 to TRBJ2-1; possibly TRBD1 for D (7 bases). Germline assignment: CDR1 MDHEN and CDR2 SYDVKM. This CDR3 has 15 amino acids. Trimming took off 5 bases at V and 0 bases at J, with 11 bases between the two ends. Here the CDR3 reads CASSRQGGSYNEQFF. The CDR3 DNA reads TGTGCCAGCAGTCGACAGGGAGGCTCCTACAATGAGCAGTTCTTC.

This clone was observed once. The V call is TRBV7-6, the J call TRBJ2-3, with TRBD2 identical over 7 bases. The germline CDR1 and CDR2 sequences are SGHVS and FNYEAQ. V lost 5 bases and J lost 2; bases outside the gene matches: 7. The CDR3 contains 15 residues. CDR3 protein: CASSLGTTNTDTQYF. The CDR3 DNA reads TGTGCCAGCAGCCTCGGGACTACCAACACAGATACGCAGTATTTT.

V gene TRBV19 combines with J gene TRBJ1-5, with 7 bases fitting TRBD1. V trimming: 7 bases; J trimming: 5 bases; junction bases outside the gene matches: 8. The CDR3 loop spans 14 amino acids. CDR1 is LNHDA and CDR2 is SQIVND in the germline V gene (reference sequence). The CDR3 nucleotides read TGTGCCAGTAAAGACAGGGAAGGGGATCAGCCCCAGCATTTT. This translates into CASKDREGDQPQHF.

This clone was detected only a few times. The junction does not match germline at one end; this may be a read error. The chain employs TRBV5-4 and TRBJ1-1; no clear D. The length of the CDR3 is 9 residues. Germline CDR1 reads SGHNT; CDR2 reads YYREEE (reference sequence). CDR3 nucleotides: TGTGCCAGCAGCTTGGAGGGCGGGTTT. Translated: CASSLEGGF.

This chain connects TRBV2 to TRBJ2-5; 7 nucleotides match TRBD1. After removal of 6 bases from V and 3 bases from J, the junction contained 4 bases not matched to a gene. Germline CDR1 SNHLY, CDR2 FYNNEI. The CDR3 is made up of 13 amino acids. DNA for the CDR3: TGTGCCAGCAGGCAAGGACAGGAAGAGACCCAGTACTTC. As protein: CASRQGQEETQYF.

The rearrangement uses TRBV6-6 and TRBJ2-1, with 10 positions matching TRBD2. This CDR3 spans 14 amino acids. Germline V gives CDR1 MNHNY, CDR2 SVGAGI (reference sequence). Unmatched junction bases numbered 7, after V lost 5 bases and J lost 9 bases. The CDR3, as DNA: TGTGCCAGCAGTAAGCGGGAGGGGGAGGGTGAGCAGTTCTTC. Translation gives CASSKREGEGEQFF.

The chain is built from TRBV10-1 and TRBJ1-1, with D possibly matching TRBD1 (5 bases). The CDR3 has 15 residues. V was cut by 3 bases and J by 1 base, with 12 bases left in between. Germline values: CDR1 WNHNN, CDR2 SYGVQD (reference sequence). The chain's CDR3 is CASSDQGGWNTEAFF. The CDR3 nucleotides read TGCGCCAGCAGTGACCAGGGAGGCTGGAACACTGAAGCTTTCTTT.

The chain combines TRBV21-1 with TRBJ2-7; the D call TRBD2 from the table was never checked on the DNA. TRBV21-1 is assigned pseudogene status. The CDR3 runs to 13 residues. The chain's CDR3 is CASSKAGTYEQYV. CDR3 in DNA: TGTGCCAGCAGCAAAGCGGGGACTTACGAGCAGTACGTC.

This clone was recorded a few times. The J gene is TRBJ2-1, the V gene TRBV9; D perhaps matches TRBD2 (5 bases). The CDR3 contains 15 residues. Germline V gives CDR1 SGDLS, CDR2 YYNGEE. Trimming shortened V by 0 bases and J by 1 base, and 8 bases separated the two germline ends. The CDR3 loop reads CASSVEGVSYNEQFF. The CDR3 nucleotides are TGTGCCAGCAGCGTAGAGGGAGTGTCCTACAATGAGCAGTTCTTC.

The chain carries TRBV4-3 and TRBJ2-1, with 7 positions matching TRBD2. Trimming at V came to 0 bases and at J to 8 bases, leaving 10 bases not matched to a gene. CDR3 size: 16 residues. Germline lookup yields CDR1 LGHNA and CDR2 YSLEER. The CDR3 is CASSQEGRERAHEQFF. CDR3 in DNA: TGCGCCAGCAGCCAAGAAGGGCGGGAGCGGGCGCATGAGCAGTTCTTC.

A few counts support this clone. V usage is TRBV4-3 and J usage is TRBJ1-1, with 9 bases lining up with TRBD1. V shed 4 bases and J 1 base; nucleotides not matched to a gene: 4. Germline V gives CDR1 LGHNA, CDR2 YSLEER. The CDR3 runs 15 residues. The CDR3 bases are TGCGCCAGCAGCCGGTACAGGGGGCCGAACACTGAAGCTTTCTTT. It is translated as CASSRYRGPNTEAFF.

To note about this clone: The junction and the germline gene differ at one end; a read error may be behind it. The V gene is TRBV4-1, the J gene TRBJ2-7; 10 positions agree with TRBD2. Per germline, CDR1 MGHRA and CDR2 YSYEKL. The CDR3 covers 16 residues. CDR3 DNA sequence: TGCGCCAGCAGCCAAGGCTTGGGGACTAGCGCCTACGAGCAGTGCTTC. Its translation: CASSQGLGTSAYEQCF.

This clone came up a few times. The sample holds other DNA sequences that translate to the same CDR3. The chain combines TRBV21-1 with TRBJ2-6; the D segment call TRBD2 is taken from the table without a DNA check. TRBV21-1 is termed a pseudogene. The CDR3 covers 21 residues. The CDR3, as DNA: TGTGCCAGCAGCAAAGAGGAGGGAACTAGCGGGAGTAAGAATGGGGCCAACGTCCTGACTTTC. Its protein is CASSKEEGTSGSKNGANVLTF.

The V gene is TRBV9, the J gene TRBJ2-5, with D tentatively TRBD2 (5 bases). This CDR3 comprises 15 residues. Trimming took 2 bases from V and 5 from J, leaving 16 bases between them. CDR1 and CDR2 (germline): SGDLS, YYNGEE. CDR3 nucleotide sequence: TGTGCCAGCAGCGTCGGGTACCTAGCACGGGAGACCCAGTACTTC. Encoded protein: CASSVGYLARETQYF.

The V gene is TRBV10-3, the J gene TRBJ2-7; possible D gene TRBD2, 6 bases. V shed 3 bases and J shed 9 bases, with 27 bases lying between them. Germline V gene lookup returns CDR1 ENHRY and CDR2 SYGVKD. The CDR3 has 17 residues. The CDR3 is CAISELPSVTPAFGQYF. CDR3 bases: TGTGCCATCAGTGAATTGCCTAGCGTTACCCCGGCATTTGGGCAGTACTTC.

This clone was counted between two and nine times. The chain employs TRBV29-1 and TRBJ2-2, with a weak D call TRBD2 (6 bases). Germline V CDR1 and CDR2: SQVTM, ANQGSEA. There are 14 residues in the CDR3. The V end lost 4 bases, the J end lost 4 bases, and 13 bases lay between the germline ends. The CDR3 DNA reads TGCAGCGTTGCCCGGGAGAGGAGCACCGGGGAGCTGTTTTTT. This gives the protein CSVARERSTGELFF.

The chain's CDR3 is CASSGGLAGAGRETQYF. The CDR3 coding sequence is TGTGCCAGCAGTGGGGGACTAGCGGGAGCGGGTAGAGAGACCCAGTACTTC. V is TRBV6-1 and J is TRBJ2-5, with 14 bases aligning to TRBD2. Unmatched junction bases numbered 8, after V lost 4 bases and J lost 4 bases. The germline V gene encodes CDR1 MNHNS and CDR2 SASEGT. CDR3 length: 17 residues.